The 20 T cell receptor beta chains below come from one sample, sequenced in a study of blood T cell repertoires in COVID-19. Using immunoSEQ multiplex PCR, the repertoire was profiled, and TCRdb retains in-frame clones only, with some absent. This sample has some 200,000 clones, with about 87% found just once. What was sequenced was PBMCs or T cells enriched from blood (not recorded which). The receptor source for this set is a woman aged 25 to 39 who had recovered from COVID-19.

The chain is built from TRBV7-2 and TRBJ1-3; 9 nucleotides match TRBD1. The CDR3 is 16 residues long. V gave up 1 base and J gave up 2 bases; unmatched junction bases: 3. The germline gives CDR1 SGHTA, CDR2 FQGNSA. The CDR3 DNA reads as TGTGCCAGCAGCTTAGTGGGGACAGGGACTGGAAACACCATATATTTT. It encodes CASSLVGTGTGNTIYF.

This clone appeared a single time. The chain joins TRBV2 to TRBJ1-5; the D is unclear. Between the trimmed V and J ends, which lost 2 bases and 4 bases, there was a span of 6 bases. The CDR3 has 13 amino acids. Germline V gene sequence: CDR1 SNHLY, CDR2 FYNNEI. Here the CDR3 DNA reads TGTGCCAGCAGTGAACGTAGTAATCAGCCCCAGCATTTT. Its protein is CASSERSNQPQHF.

This clone was recorded only once. The V gene is TRBV5-1, the J gene TRBJ2-3; the D is unclear. Looked up from germline, CDR1 is SGHRS and CDR2 is YFSETQ. Trimming cost V 4 bases and J 0 bases, with 15 bases left between them. The CDR3 consists of 16 residues. Here the CDR3 DNA reads TGCGCCAGCAGCCTCCCGGAGACGACTAGCACAGATACGCAGTATTTT. It is translated as CASSLPETTSTDTQYF.

The J gene is TRBJ2-2, the V gene TRBV4-2; TRBD1 agrees at 12 bases. CDR3 length: 16 residues. In germline, CDR1 is LGHNA, CDR2 YNFKEQ. The trim removed 0 bases at V and 7 bases at J, leaving 3 bases unmatched. Here the CDR3 DNA reads TGTGCCAGCAGCCAAGATTGGGACAGGGGGCTCGGGGAGCTGTTTTTT. Translating it yields CASSQDWDRGLGELFF.

The chain recombines TRBV7-2 with TRBJ2-1; 15 bases agree with TRBD2. The CDR3 loop spans 18 amino acids. Germline V gene lookup returns CDR1 SGHTA and CDR2 FQGNSA. Germline trimming cut 4 bases from V and 4 bases from J; bases unmatched to any gene: 8. The CDR3 sequence is CASSSPPGTSGGYNEQFF. CDR3 sequence (DNA): TGTGCCAGCAGCTCACCACCGGGGACTAGCGGGGGGTACAATGAGCAGTTCTTC.

This clone has only one observation. The rearrangement uses TRBV7-3 and TRBJ2-3, with D perhaps TRBD2 (6 bases). Germline-derived CDR1 and CDR2 are SGHTA and FQGTGA. This CDR3 has 14 amino acids. V was pared by 5 bases and J by 4 bases, with 13 bases between. CDR3 sequence (DNA): TGTGCCAGCAGCCCCGGGACTGCGGCAGATACGCAGTATTTT. It is translated as CASSPGTAADTQYF.

The V and J genes are TRBV7-6 and TRBJ2-3; 12 positions match TRBD2. Trimming at V came to 5 bases and at J to 6 bases, leaving 3 bases not matched to a gene. Germline CDR1 SGHVS, CDR2 FNYEAQ. The CDR3 consists of 14 residues. In DNA, the CDR3 is TGTGCCAGCAGCGTCCTAGCGGGGGGGGATACGCAGTATTTT. Protein product: CASSVLAGGDTQYF. Complete variable domain (other parts from reference TRBV7-6 and TRBJ2-3): GAGVSQSPRYKVTKRGQDVALRCDPISGHVSLYWYRQALGQGPEFLTYFNYEAQQDKSGLPNDRFSAERPEGSISTLTIQRTEQRDSAMYRCASSVLAGGDTQYFGPGTRLTVL.

The chain links TRBV2 to TRBJ2-3; D ambiguous. The germline V gene has CDR1 SNHLY and CDR2 FYNNEI. The V end lost 4 bases, the J end lost 6 bases, and 11 bases lay between the germline ends. This CDR3 has 13 amino acids. The CDR3 region has the DNA TGTGCCAGCAGTGCCTATATTCGGGATACGCAGTATTTT. Encoded protein: CASSAYIRDTQYF.

The chain combines TRBV2 with TRBJ2-1, with TRBD1 matching over 7 bases. The J segment lost 7 bases and the V segment lost 7 bases, leaving 10 bases of the junction unmatched. The length of the CDR3 is 14 residues. Germline V lookup: CDR1 SNHLY, CDR2 FYNNEI. The CDR3 DNA is TGTGCCAGCACCCCAGACAGGGTCGGGAATGAGCAGTTCTTC. Amino acid sequence: CASTPDRVGNEQFF.

In nucleotides, the CDR3 is TGCGCCAGCAGCTCCCTTTGGGGACAGGGGATCAATGAGCAGTTCTTC. Translated, it gives CASSSLWGQGINEQFF. The chain employs TRBV4-1 and TRBJ2-1, with 10 bases lining up with TRBD1. This CDR3 contains 16 residues. J gave up 6 bases and V 5 bases, and 10 bases lay outside the gene matches. CDR1 MGHRA and CDR2 YSYEKL come from the germline V gene.

The chain joins TRBV6-1 to TRBJ1-2; D may be TRBD1 (5 bases). The germline gives CDR1 MNHNS, CDR2 SASEGT. The length of the CDR3 is 15 residues. The V gene lost 1 base and the J gene lost 7 bases, with 16 bases spanning the gap. The CDR3 sequence is CASSEGRAGQGGYTF. For the CDR3, the DNA is TGTGCCAGCAGTGAAGGGAGGGCAGGGCAGGGTGGCTACACCTTC.

This rearrangement joins TRBV4-2 to TRBJ2-1; the D gene is possibly TRBD2 (7 bases). Trimming stripped 0 bases from V and 2 bases from J, with 20 bases between. Germline lookup yields CDR1 LGHNA and CDR2 YNFKEQ. CDR3 length: 19 amino acids. The CDR3 sequence: CASSQDQGLRRGAYNEQFF. In DNA form, the CDR3 reads TGTGCCAGCAGCCAAGATCAGGGGCTACGACGGGGGGCCTACAATGAGCAGTTCTTC.

The V call is TRBV18, the J call TRBJ1-3, with no clear D. V lost 4 bases to trimming and J lost 1 base, with 14 bases between them. The CDR3 is 16 residues long. Germline V gene sequence: CDR1 KGHSH, CDR2 LQKENI. CDR3 nucleotides: TGTGCCAGCTCACGCCCGGGAGGGAGGTCTGGAAACACCATATATTTT. Amino acids: CASSRPGGRSGNTIYF.

This clone was recorded only once. J is TRBJ2-3 and V is TRBV5-6; TRBD1 matches at 7 bases. The germline CDR1 and CDR2 sequences are SGHDT and YYEEEE. CDR3 length: 14 residues. Losses at the gene ends were 4 bases for V and 2 bases for J; bases not matched to a gene: 4. This chain's CDR3 is CASSRQGSTDTQYF. In nucleotides, the CDR3 is TGTGCCAGCAGCCGACAGGGTTCCACAGATACGCAGTATTTT.

This clone was seen a single time. The sample holds other DNA sequences that translate to the same CDR3. The V gene is TRBV7-2, the J gene TRBJ1-1; possibly TRBD1 for D (6 bases). V lost 5 bases, J lost 1 base, and 14 bases lay in between. Germline V CDR1 and CDR2: SGHTA, FQGNSA. The CDR3 is 15 amino acids. The CDR3 sequence is CASSLTGSGNTEAFF. The DNA for the CDR3 is TGTGCCAGCAGCCTAACAGGGTCGGGGAACACTGAAGCTTTCTTT.

J is TRBJ1-5 and V is TRBV9; no reliable D call. Trimming took off 2 bases at V and 6 bases at J, with 12 bases between the two ends. Germline CDR1 SGDLS, CDR2 YYNGEE. The CDR3 is 14 residues long. CDR3 in amino acids: CASSVLSEGQPQHF. CDR3 DNA: TGTGCCAGCAGCGTTCTGAGTGAGGGTCAGCCCCAGCATTTT.

V gene TRBV19 combines with J gene TRBJ2-1, with TRBD2 matching over 8 bases. Trimming at V came to 5 bases and at J to 4 bases, leaving 10 bases not matched to a gene. The CDR3 sequence is 16 residues long. Germline values: CDR1 LNHDA, CDR2 SQIVND (reference sequence). CDR3 sequence: CASSVTGGALYNEQFF. For the CDR3, the DNA is TGTGCCAGTAGTGTCACCGGGGGGGCCCTTTACAATGAGCAGTTCTTC.

The genes are TRBV28 and TRBJ2-7; D may be TRBD1 (7 bases). Germline V gene sequence: CDR1 MDHEN, CDR2 SYDVKM. The CDR3 spans 12 residues. The germline V and J ends were trimmed by 6 bases and 6 bases, with 12 bases remaining between them. The CDR3 bases are TGTGCCAGCAGATACCAGGGGGGCGAGCAGTACTTC. As protein: CASRYQGGEQYF.

This clone appeared once. The chain links TRBV6-5 to TRBJ2-5; 8 bases agree with TRBD2. From germline, CDR1 is MNHEY and CDR2 SVGAGI. V trimming: 8 bases; J trimming: 5 bases; junction bases outside the gene matches: 10. This CDR3 spans 14 amino acids. Here the CDR3 DNA reads TGTGCCAGCGGACGGGCGGGGGGCCCGGAGACCCAGTACTTC. Encoded protein: CASGRAGGPETQYF.

This chain links TRBV6-1 with TRBJ2-7; tentatively, D is TRBD1 (6 bases). V was shortened by 5 bases and J by 3 bases, with 11 bases between the two germline ends. Germline-derived CDR1 and CDR2 are MNHNS and SASEGT. The CDR3 spans 13 residues. CDR3 residues: CASSTGLGYEQYF. The CDR3 DNA sequence: TGTGCCAGCAGTACAGGGTTAGGCTACGAGCAGTACTTC.